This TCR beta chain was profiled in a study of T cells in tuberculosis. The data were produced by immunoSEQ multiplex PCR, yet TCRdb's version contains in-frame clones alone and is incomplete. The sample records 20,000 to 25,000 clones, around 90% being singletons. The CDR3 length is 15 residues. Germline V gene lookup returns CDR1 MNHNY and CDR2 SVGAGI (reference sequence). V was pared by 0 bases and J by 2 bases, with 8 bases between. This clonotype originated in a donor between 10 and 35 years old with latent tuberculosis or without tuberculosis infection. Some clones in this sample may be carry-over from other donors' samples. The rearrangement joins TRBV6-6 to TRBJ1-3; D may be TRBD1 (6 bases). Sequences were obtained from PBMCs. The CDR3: CASSYSGGPGNTIYF. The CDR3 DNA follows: TGTGCCAGCAGTTACTCCGGGGGGCCTGGAAACACCATATATTTT.